The entry below describes one T cell receptor (beta chain). RNA totalling roughly 0.45 to 1 ug underwent reverse transcription with random hexamers. The method of amplification for TCR beta CDR3 was immunoSEQ multiplex PCR, covering 54 Vbeta and 13 Jbeta. TCRdb re-analysed the immunoSEQ multiplex PCR reads in MiXCR, keeping a single row per CDR3 protein. The table records about 130,000 distinct CDR3 sequences, roughly 94% of them present only once. This sample was taken from a study of CD8 T cells in Susac syndrome. Blood CD8+ and CD4+ T cells underwent high-throughput TCR beta sequencing. The sequence derives from a human donor with multiple sclerosis. The sample was CD4+ T cells from PBMCs.

DNA of the CDR3: TGTGCCAGCAGTGAAAATAGCGGGGGTGGTGAGACCCAGTACTTC. It is translated as CASSENSGGGETQYF. The rearrangement links TRBV25-1 to TRBJ2-5, with 9 nucleotides matching TRBD2. CDR3 length: 15 residues. Germline assignment: CDR1 MGHDK and CDR2 SYGVNS. V was clipped by 2 bases and J by 5 bases; unmatched bases: 6.